The 11 T cell receptor beta chains below come from one sample, sequenced in a study of CD8+ T cells in alopecia areata. Reverse transcribed after extraction, RNA yielded cDNA as the sequencing template. Libraries were prepared by immunoSEQ multiplex PCR; TCRdb keeps only in-frame clonotypes and omits some of them. The sample yields 180,000 or so clones, about 53% seen once. The treatment was: oral pan-JAK inhibitor, 5-10 mg twice daily. Sequenced here: CD8+ T cells sorted from blood, sampled at week 24, from a patient treated with tofacitinib. Receptors originate from a human donor with alopecia areata.

This clone has just a few counts. V is TRBV7-9 and J is TRBJ1-2, with D perhaps TRBD1 (6 bases). The V end lost 5 bases, the J end lost 4 bases, and 17 bases lay between the germline ends. The V gene's germline CDR1 is SEHNR and CDR2 FQNEAQ (reference sequence). The CDR3 has 15 residues. This CDR3 reads CASSMITGRPYGYTF. The CDR3 nucleotides are TGTGCCAGCAGCATGATTACAGGGCGTCCCTATGGCTACACCTTC.

This chain links TRBV19 with TRBJ2-1, with 7 bases fitting TRBD2. CDR3 length: 15 amino acids. Germline assignment: CDR1 LNHDA and CDR2 SQIVND (reference sequence). Germline trimming cut 6 bases from V and 5 bases from J; bases unmatched to any gene: 10. The CDR3 DNA sequence: TGTGCCAGTAGCATGACCGGGACTACTAACAATGAGCAGTTCTTC. It yields the protein CASSMTGTTNNEQFF.

This clone showed up just a few times. The chain carries TRBV2 and TRBJ1-5; D is perhaps TRBD1 (5 bases). The germline CDR1 and CDR2 sequences are SNHLY and FYNNEI. The V and J ends lost 4 bases and 3 bases respectively, with 16 bases between them. This CDR3 region has 16 residues. The CDR3 sequence is CASSVSREIPNQPQHF. Here the CDR3 DNA reads TGTGCCAGCAGTGTCTCCAGGGAGATCCCCAATCAGCCCCAGCATTTT.

This chain uses TRBV29-1 with TRBJ2-7; D is unresolved. CDR1 SQVTM and CDR2 ANQGSEA come from the germline V gene. CDR3 length: 10 residues. V was trimmed by 5 bases and J by 5 bases, leaving 7 bases between them. CDR3 in amino acids: CSVIIDEQYF. CDR3 DNA sequence: TGCAGCGTTATTATTGACGAGCAGTACTTC.

This clone occurred a few times. The chain links TRBV29-1 to TRBJ2-5, with TRBD1 matching over 11 bases. The closer fit of TRBJ2-7 to the DNA end suggests the J call may be wrong. The CDR3 has 13 amino acids. Germline V lookup: CDR1 SQVTM, CDR2 ANQGSEA. CDR3 amino acids: CSVDPGTGGEQYF. CDR3 in DNA: TGCAGCGTAGATCCGGGGACAGGGGGCGAGCAGTACTTC.

The chain employs TRBV13 and TRBJ1-3, with D uncertain. CDR1 is PRHDT, CDR2 FYEKMQ, per germline (reference sequence). This CDR3 comprises 15 residues. Trimming removed 0 bases at V and 0 bases at J, with 6 bases between. Here the CDR3 DNA reads TGTGCCAGCAGCTTAGGTTCCAACTCTGGAAACACCATATATTTT. Amino acid sequence: CASSLGSNSGNTIYF.

The V gene is TRBV4-1, the J gene TRBJ2-3, with 7 bases lining up with TRBD1. J was trimmed by 1 base and V by 5 bases; bases with no gene match: 6. The CDR3 runs 15 residues. Germline V gene sequence: CDR1 MGHRA, CDR2 YSYEKL. The chain's CDR3 is CASSEGAGGTDTQYF. In DNA, the CDR3 is TGCGCCAGCAGCGAGGGGGCGGGTGGCACAGATACGCAGTATTTT.

This clone came up a few times. This rearrangement joins TRBV7-9 to TRBJ2-2, with 9 bases identical to TRBD2. Germline V gives CDR1 SEHNR, CDR2 FQNEAQ (reference sequence). This CDR3 comprises 15 residues. The J segment lost 4 bases and the V segment lost 7 bases, leaving 7 bases of the junction unmatched. This CDR3 reads CASIFSGGFTGELFF. As DNA, the CDR3 is TGTGCCAGCATCTTTAGCGGGGGATTCACCGGGGAGCTGTTTTTT.

This clone was seen only a few times. The chain recombines TRBV4-3 with TRBJ2-1; possibly TRBD2 for D (5 bases). V lost 1 base and J 3 bases, leaving 7 bases between the germline ends. The CDR3 consists of 14 residues. Germline CDR1 and CDR2: LGHNA and YSLEER. The DNA for the CDR3 is TGCGCCAGCAGCCAAGCCCGGGACTACAATGAGCAGTTCTTC. Amino acids: CASSQARDYNEQFF.

The rearrangement joins TRBV4-3 to TRBJ1-1; D is perhaps TRBD1 (6 bases). The germline V gene encodes CDR1 LGHNA and CDR2 YSLEER. V was clipped by 0 bases and J by 10 bases, with 12 bases between them. The CDR3 runs 13 residues. CDR3 region: CASSQDRTGRAFF. The DNA for the CDR3 is TGCGCCAGCAGCCAAGACCGTACAGGGCGAGCTTTCTTT.

A remark on this clone: An end of the junction differs from the germline gene, which may be a read error. This sequence joins TRBV4-3 and TRBJ2-1; 9 positions agree with TRBD1. CDR3 length: 14 amino acids. CDR1 is LGHNA and CDR2 is YSLEER in the germline V gene. The CDR3: CASSQDRADRGKIF. The CDR3 DNA reads TGCGCCAGCAGCCAAGATAGGGCGGACAGGGGTAAAATCTTC.